Following are 16 T cell receptor beta chains from one sample sequenced in a study of blood T cell repertoires in COVID-19. Clones were read by immunoSEQ multiplex PCR, and TCRdb kept only the in-frame ones, dropping some. The table records some 150,000 clones, more than 80% of them present only once. The sequencing input was peripheral blood. The receptors shown here come from a man aged 50 or older with acute or convalescent COVID-19.

The chain couples TRBV11-3 to TRBJ2-1, with TRBD2 identical over 15 bases. The CDR3 has 15 residues. The germline CDR1 and CDR2 sequences are SGHNT and YENEEA. V shed 4 bases, J shed 6 bases, and the junction held 1 base outside the gene matches. The CDR3 sequence is CASSSGLAGGNEQFF. The CDR3, as DNA: TGTGCCAGCAGCTCGGGACTAGCGGGAGGCAATGAGCAGTTCTTC.

This chain joins TRBV7-9 and TRBJ1-1; D unresolved. The germline CDR1 and CDR2 sequences are SEHNR and FQNEAQ (reference sequence). The CDR3 extends over 13 amino acids. Trimming took off 1 base at V and 4 bases at J, with 7 bases between the two ends. The CDR3: CASSLGLLTEAFF. In nucleotides, the CDR3 is TGTGCCAGCAGCTTAGGGTTACTCACTGAAGCTTTCTTT.

J is TRBJ2-5 and V is TRBV28, with 8 bases identical to TRBD2. The CDR3 has 17 amino acids. The germline V gene has CDR1 MDHEN and CDR2 SYDVKM. V shed 1 base, J shed 5 bases, and the junction held 12 bases outside the gene matches. The CDR3 DNA reads as TGTGCCAGCAGTTTATCAGCGGGAGATGTCTGGGAGGAGACCCAGTACTTC. Its translation: CASSLSAGDVWEETQYF.

J is TRBJ1-2 and V is TRBV5-4; a weak D match, TRBD1 (6 bases). The V and J ends lost 2 bases and 4 bases respectively, with 18 bases between them. Germline V gives CDR1 SGHNT, CDR2 YYREEE (reference sequence). This CDR3 contains 16 residues. The CDR3 DNA is TGTGCCAGCAGCTTCGCGGGACAAGGCGGGAGCTATGGCTACACCTTC. Protein: CASSFAGQGGSYGYTF.

This clone was observed once. The V call is TRBV6-6, the J call TRBJ2-1; 15 positions agree with TRBD2. V lost 5 bases to trimming and J lost 7 bases; unmatched junction nucleotides: 3. The CDR3 runs to 15 residues. The V gene's germline CDR1 is MNHNY and CDR2 SVGAGI (reference sequence). The CDR3 coding sequence is TGTGCCAGCAGTCCGGGGACTAGCGGGAGGAATGAGCAGTTCTTC. Its protein is CASSPGTSGRNEQFF.

A word on this clone: One end of the junction does not line up with germline, which may come from a read error. V and J are TRBV7-8 and TRBJ1-1, with D maybe TRBD1 (5 bases). CDR1 is SGHVS and CDR2 is FQNEAQ in the germline V gene. The CDR3 is made up of 11 amino acids. The CDR3 reads CASSTLREGLF. The CDR3 DNA follows: TGTGCCAGCAGCACACTTAGGGAGGGGCTCTTT.

The chain recombines TRBV30 with TRBJ2-7, with 7 bases that match TRBD2. CDR1 and CDR2 from the germline V gene are GTSNPN and SVGIG (reference sequence). This CDR3 contains 14 residues. J was trimmed by 7 bases and V by 3 bases; bases with no gene match: 12. The CDR3 DNA follows: TGTGCCTGGAGCGGAGGGACGTGGGGGGGTGAGCAGTACGTC. Protein sequence: CAWSGGTWGGEQYV.

The chain joins TRBV27 to TRBJ1-6; 7 bases are shared with TRBD1. This CDR3 has 13 residues. Germline CDR1 and CDR2: MNHEY and SMNVEV (reference sequence). With V trimmed by 6 bases and J by 7 bases, 3 bases remained unmatched. DNA of the CDR3: TGTGCCAGCAGCGGACAGGTCAATTCACCCCTCCACTTT. Protein: CASSGQVNSPLHF.

The chain combines TRBV28 with TRBJ2-5; D unresolved. Between the trimmed V and J ends, which lost 5 bases and 5 bases, there was a span of 6 bases. Germline V gives CDR1 MDHEN, CDR2 SYDVKM. The CDR3 contains 11 residues. CDR3 DNA sequence: TGTGCCAGCAGTGCCAGGGAGACCCAGTACTTC. Translating gives CASSARETQYF. Based on the CDR3 plus reference TRBV28 and TRBJ2-5, the full variable domain is DVKVTQSSRYLVKRTGEKVFLECVQDMDHENMFWYRQDPGLGLRLIYFSYDVKMKEKGDIPEGYSVSREKKERFSLILESASTNQTSMYLCASSARETQYFGPGTRLLVL.

This chain uses TRBV7-8 with TRBJ1-6; D remains unclear. This CDR3 region has 15 residues. Germline CDR1 reads SGHVS; CDR2 reads FQNEAQ. Trimming left V 1 base short and J 10 bases short, with 14 bases between. DNA for the CDR3: TGTGCCAGCAGCTTAGTCGGCGGCTATGGGTCACCCCTCCACTTT. Its protein is CASSLVGGYGSPLHF.

The chain combines TRBV2 with TRBJ1-2, with D tentatively TRBD1 (6 bases). The CDR3 runs to 14 residues. Germline CDR1 SNHLY, CDR2 FYNNEI. With 2 bases removed from V and 7 bases from J, the gap between germline ends came to 14 bases. The CDR3 nucleotides are TGTGCCAGCAGTGAATTTGGACAGTCGGGTGGCTACACCTTC. Translated, it gives CASSEFGQSGGYTF.

V is TRBV20-1 and J is TRBJ1-2, with a possible D match to TRBD1 (5 bases). Trimming took 3 bases from V and 4 from J, leaving 15 bases between them. CDR1 and CDR2 (germline): DFQATT, SNEGSKA (reference sequence). The CDR3 covers 14 residues. CDR3 DNA sequence: TGCAGTGCTAGTCCTCGACAGACCTCCTATGGCTACACCTTC. It translates to CSASPRQTSYGYTF.

The DNA of the CDR3 is TGTGCCAGCAGTCTGACTAGCGGGGGATACAATGAGCAGTTCTTC. Translation gives CASSLTSGGYNEQFF. This chain joins TRBV6-5 and TRBJ2-1; 12 bases are a match to TRBD2. Per the germline V gene, CDR1 is MNHEY and CDR2 is SVGAGI. With 5 bases clipped from V and 4 bases from J, the junction kept 3 bases outside the gene matches. The CDR3 runs to 15 residues.

The chain is built from TRBV9 and TRBJ1-2; 8 positions match TRBD1. Trimming took 4 bases from V and 4 from J; bases not matched to a gene: 3. There are 13 residues in the CDR3. Germline CDR1 and CDR2: SGDLS and YYNGEE. The CDR3 protein is CASSKQGGYGYTF. The CDR3 nucleotides read TGTGCCAGCAGCAAACAGGGGGGCTATGGCTACACCTTC.

V gene TRBV28 combines with J gene TRBJ1-4, with D tentatively TRBD1 (6 bases). There are 14 residues in the CDR3. Between the trimmed V and J ends, which lost 3 bases and 3 bases, there was a span of 8 bases. Germline CDR1 reads MDHEN; CDR2 reads SYDVKM. The chain's CDR3 is CASSLGAANEKLFF. DNA of the CDR3: TGTGCCAGCAGTTTGGGGGCTGCTAATGAAAAACTGTTTTTT.

This clone turned up a few times. V is TRBV9 and J is TRBJ1-1; 10 positions agree with TRBD1. This CDR3 is 15 amino acids long. Germline V CDR1 and CDR2: SGDLS, YYNGEE. Trimming at V came to 3 bases and at J to 5 bases, leaving 7 bases not matched to a gene. The DNA for the CDR3 is TGTGCCAGCAGCGACGGGGACAGGGGTCGAACTGAAGCTTTCTTT. This encodes CASSDGDRGRTEAFF.